A single sample gave rise to the 11 T cell receptor beta chains below, sequenced in a study of Graves' ophthalmopathy and Graves' hyperthyroidism. From RNA, the CDR3 regions of TCR beta chains were amplified and sequenced. An initial RT-PCR round employing HTBI primers preceded a second-round multiplex PCR. TCRdb re-called the multiplex PCR reads through MiXCR, storing one row per CDR3 protein. This table holds 350,000 to 400,000 distinct CDR3 sequences, approximately 20% found once. Sequenced: peripheral blood. These receptors originate from a woman between 18 and 29 years old with Graves' ophthalmopathy.

This clonotype occurred a few times. In DNA, the CDR3 is TGTGCCAGCAGCCCAGGGACTAGCGGGAGTCGGGCCCAGTACTTC. It specifies CASSPGTSGSRAQYF. The genes are TRBV28 and TRBJ2-5, with 14 nucleotides matching TRBD2. The length of the CDR3 is 15 residues. V was pared by 6 bases and J by 9 bases, with 9 bases of the junction left unmatched. Germline V gene lookup returns CDR1 MDHEN and CDR2 SYDVKM.

This clonotype was seen at least ten times. The chain has TRBV5-1 and TRBJ1-1, with 7 nucleotides matching TRBD1. This CDR3 spans 14 amino acids. Germline V gene sequence: CDR1 SGHRS, CDR2 YFSETQ. The J segment lost 2 bases and the V segment lost 3 bases, leaving 4 bases of the junction unmatched. CDR3 nucleotide sequence: TGCGCCAGCAGCTGGGGGACAGCCAACACTGAAGCTTTCTTT. Translated, it gives CASSWGTANTEAFF.

The table lists this clonotype with a count of one. V usage is TRBV19 and J usage is TRBJ2-7, with D perhaps TRBD1 (6 bases). From germline, CDR1 is LNHDA and CDR2 SQIVND (reference sequence). The CDR3 has 14 amino acids. V lost 8 bases and J 0 bases, leaving 14 bases between the germline ends. The CDR3, as DNA: TGTGCCAGTGCGAACAGGGAGCTCTCCTACGAGCAGTACTTC. Protein: CASANRELSYEQYF.

This clonotype has a count of ten or more. The chain employs TRBV4-3 and TRBJ2-2, with no clear D. The CDR3 contains 17 residues. V dropped 0 bases and J dropped 1 base, with 12 bases sitting between them. Germline CDR1 LGHNA, CDR2 YSLEER. Here the CDR3 DNA reads TGCGCCAGCAGCCAAGATCGTTTGCGGAAGAACACCGGGGAGCTGTTTTTT. Protein product: CASSQDRLRKNTGELFF.

This clonotype was recorded at least ten times. The chain has TRBV19 and TRBJ2-5; tentative D call: TRBD2 (6 bases). The length of the CDR3 is 15 residues. The germline V gene has CDR1 LNHDA and CDR2 SQIVND (reference sequence). Trimming stripped 2 bases from V and 4 bases from J, with 14 bases between. The CDR3 DNA is TGTGCCAGTAGTATACGGAGGGCGTCGGGAGAGACCCAGTACTTC. As protein: CASSIRRASGETQYF.

This clonotype was picked up many times. A much larger clone lies one base from this, so it may be a read error. J is TRBJ2-7 and V is TRBV12-3 or TRBV12-4; D is unclear. The CDR3 has 14 residues. CDR3 in amino acids: CVSSLEQGPYEQYF. The CDR3 DNA sequence: TGTGTCAGCAGTTTGGAACAAGGACCCTACGAGCAGTACTTC.

This clonotype was found many times. DNA for the CDR3: TGTGCCAGTAGTCCCGGGACAGGGAATCGTGGCTACACCTTC. Translation: CASSPGTGNRGYTF. The chain employs TRBV19 and TRBJ1-2, with TRBD1 matching over 9 bases. The V gene end was trimmed by 5 bases and the J gene end by 7 bases; junction bases not matched to a gene: 8. Germline-derived CDR1 and CDR2 are LNHDA and SQIVND (reference sequence). This CDR3 has 14 amino acids.

In its sample, this clonotype was seen many times. This rearrangement joins TRBV3-1 to TRBJ2-2; D gene ambiguous. Trimming stripped 1 base from V and 7 bases from J, with 13 bases between. The CDR3 has 15 amino acids. The germline V gene encodes CDR1 LGHDT and CDR2 YNNKEL (reference sequence). The CDR3 sequence: CASSQAPRSDGELFF. CDR3 DNA sequence: TGTGCCAGCAGCCAAGCCCCGCGCAGTGACGGGGAGCTGTTTTTT.

This clonotype was counted many times. The chain has TRBV28 and TRBJ1-1, with unresolved D. CDR3 length: 14 amino acids. Germline CDR1 is MDHEN and CDR2 is SYDVKM. The V gene lost 7 bases and the J gene lost 0 bases, with 12 bases spanning the gap. The CDR3 coding sequence is TGTGCCAGCAAATGGAAGGGATTGAACACTGAAGCTTTCTTT. This sequence encodes CASKWKGLNTEAFF.

This clonotype was picked up many times. The rearrangement joins TRBV30 to TRBJ1-6; D is perhaps TRBD1 (5 bases). The germline V and J ends were trimmed by 7 bases and 2 bases, with 15 bases remaining between them. The germline V gene encodes CDR1 GTSNPN and CDR2 SVGIG (reference sequence). The CDR3 covers 15 residues. The CDR3 coding sequence is TGTGCCTCCCAATGGCGGGACCCCTATAATTCACCCCTCCACTTT. Its protein product is CASQWRDPYNSPLHF.

The count of this clonotype is one. The J gene is TRBJ1-2, the V gene TRBV7-2; D possibly corresponds to TRBD1 (6 bases). The CDR3 has 14 residues. Germline loops: CDR1 SGHTA, CDR2 FQGNSA. Trimming left V 1 base short and J 5 bases short, with 11 bases between. This CDR3 reads CASSLDRDPYGYTF. The CDR3 nucleotides read TGTGCCAGCAGCTTAGACAGGGACCCGTATGGCTACACCTTC.